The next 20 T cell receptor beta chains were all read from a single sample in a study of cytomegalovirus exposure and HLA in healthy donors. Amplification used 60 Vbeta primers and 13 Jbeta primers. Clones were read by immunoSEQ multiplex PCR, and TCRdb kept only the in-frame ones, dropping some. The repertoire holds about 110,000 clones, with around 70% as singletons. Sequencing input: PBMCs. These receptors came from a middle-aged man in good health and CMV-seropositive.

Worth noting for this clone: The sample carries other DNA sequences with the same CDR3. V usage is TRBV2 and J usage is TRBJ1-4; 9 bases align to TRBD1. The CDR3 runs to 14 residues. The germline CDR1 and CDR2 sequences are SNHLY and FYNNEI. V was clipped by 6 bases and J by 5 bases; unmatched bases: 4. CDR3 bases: TGTGCCAGCAGGTCGGACAGGGGCAATGAAAAACTGTTTTTT. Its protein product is CASRSDRGNEKLFF.

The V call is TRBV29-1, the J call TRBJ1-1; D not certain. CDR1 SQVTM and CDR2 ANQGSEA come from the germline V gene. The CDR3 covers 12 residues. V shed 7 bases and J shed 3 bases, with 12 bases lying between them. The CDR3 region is CSGRRLDTEAFF. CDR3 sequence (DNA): TGCAGCGGGAGAAGATTAGACACTGAAGCTTTCTTT.

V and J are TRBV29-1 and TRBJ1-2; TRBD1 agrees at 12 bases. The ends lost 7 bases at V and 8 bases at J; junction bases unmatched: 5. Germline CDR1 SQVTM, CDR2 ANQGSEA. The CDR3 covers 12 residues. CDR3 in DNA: TGCAGCGGGGGACAGGGGGCCATAGGCTACACCTTC. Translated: CSGGQGAIGYTF.

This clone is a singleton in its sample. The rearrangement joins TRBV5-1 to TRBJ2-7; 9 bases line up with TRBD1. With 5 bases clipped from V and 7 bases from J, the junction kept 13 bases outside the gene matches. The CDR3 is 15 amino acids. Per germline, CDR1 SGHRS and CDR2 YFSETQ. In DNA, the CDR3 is TGCGCCAGCAGACATCCCTGGACAGGGGTGGGAGAGCAGTACGTC. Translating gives CASRHPWTGVGEQYV.

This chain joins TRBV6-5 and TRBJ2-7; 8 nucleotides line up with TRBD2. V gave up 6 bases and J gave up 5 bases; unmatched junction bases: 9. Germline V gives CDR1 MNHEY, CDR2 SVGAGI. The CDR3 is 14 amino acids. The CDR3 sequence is CASSPGTSRHEQYF. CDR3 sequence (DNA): TGTGCCAGCAGCCCCGGGACTAGTAGGCACGAGCAGTACTTC.

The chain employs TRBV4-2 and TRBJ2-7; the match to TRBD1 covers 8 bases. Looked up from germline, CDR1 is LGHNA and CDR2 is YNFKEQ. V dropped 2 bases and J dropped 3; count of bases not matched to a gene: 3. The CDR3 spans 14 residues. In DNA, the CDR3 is TGTGCCAGCAGCCAATTTGGACAGGGCTACGAGCAGTACTTC. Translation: CASSQFGQGYEQYF.

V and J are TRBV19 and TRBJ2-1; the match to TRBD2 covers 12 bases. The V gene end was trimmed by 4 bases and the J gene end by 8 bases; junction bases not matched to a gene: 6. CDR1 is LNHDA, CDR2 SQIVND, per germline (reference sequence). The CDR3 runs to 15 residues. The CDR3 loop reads CASSTTSGSWDEQFF. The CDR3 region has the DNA TGTGCCAGTAGTACGACTAGCGGGAGTTGGGATGAGCAGTTCTTC. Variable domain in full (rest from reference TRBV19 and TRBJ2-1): DGGITQSPKYLFRKEGQNVTLSCEQNLNHDAMYWYRQDPGQGLRLIYYSQIVNDFQKGDIAEGYSVSREKKESFPLTVTSAQKNPTAFYLCASSTTSGSWDEQFFGPGTRLTVL.

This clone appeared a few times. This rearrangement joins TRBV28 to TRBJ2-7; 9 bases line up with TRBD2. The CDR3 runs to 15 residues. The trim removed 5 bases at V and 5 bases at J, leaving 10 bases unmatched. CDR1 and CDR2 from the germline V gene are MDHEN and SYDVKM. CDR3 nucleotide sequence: TGTGCCAGCAGTGCCCGGCTGGGCGGGAGGGACGAGCAGTACTTC. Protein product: CASSARLGGRDEQYF.

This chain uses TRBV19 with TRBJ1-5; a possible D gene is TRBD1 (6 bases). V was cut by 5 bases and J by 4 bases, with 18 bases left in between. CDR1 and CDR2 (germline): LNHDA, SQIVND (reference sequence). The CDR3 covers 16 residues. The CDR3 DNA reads TGTGCCAGTAGTCGGACAGTAATCCAAGGGAATCAGCCCCAGCATTTT. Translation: CASSRTVIQGNQPQHF.

CDR3 coding DNA: TGCAGCGTTGAGCTTCCAGGCGCTAACTATGGCTACACCTTC. Its translation: CSVELPGANYGYTF. The chain recombines TRBV29-1 with TRBJ1-2; D not certain. In germline, CDR1 is SQVTM, CDR2 ANQGSEA. The V end lost 3 bases, the J end lost 0 bases, and 11 bases lay between the germline ends. The CDR3 is made up of 14 amino acids.

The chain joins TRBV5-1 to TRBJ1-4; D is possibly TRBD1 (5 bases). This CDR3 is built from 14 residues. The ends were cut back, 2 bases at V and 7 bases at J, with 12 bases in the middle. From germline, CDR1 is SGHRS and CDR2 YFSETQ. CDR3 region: CASSLQANPEKLFF. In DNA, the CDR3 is TGCGCCAGCAGCTTACAGGCGAATCCTGAAAAACTGTTTTTT.

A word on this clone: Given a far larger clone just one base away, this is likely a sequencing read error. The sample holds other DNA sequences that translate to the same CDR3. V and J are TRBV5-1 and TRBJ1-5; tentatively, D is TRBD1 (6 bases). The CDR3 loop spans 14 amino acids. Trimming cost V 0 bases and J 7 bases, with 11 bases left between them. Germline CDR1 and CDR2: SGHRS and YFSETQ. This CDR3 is CASSLGGPRQPQHF. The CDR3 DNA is TGCGCCAGCAGCTTGGGGGGGCCGAGGCAGCCCCAGCATTTT.

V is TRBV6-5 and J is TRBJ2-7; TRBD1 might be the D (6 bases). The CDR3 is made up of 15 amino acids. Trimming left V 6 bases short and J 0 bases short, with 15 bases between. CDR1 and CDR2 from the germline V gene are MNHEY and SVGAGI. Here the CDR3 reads CASSSGHGLSYEQYV. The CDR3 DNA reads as TGTGCCAGCAGCTCGGGACATGGACTCTCCTACGAGCAGTACGTC.

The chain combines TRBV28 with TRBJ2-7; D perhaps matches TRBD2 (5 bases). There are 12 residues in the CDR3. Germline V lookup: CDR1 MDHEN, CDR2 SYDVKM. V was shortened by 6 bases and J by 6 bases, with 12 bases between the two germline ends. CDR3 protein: CASREREREQYF. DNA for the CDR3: TGTGCCAGCAGGGAGAGGGAGCGCGAGCAGTACTTC.

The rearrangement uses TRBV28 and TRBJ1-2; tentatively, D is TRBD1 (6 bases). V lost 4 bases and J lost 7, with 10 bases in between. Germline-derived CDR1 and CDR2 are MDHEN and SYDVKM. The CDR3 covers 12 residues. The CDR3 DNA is TGTGCCAGCAGTTCCAGGGGATTTGGCTACACCTTC. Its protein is CASSSRGFGYTF.

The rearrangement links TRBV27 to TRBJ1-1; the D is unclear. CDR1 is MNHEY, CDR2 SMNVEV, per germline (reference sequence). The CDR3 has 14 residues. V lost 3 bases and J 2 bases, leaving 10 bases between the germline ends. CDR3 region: CASSFLRPNTEAFF. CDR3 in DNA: TGTGCCAGCAGTTTTCTCAGGCCCAACACTGAAGCTTTCTTT.

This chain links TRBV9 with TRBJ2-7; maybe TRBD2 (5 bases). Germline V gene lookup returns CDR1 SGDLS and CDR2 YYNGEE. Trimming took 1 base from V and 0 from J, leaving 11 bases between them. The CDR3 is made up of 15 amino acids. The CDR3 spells CASSVFPGSSYEQYF. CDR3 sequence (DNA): TGTGCCAGCAGCGTATTTCCGGGGAGCTCCTACGAGCAGTACTTC.

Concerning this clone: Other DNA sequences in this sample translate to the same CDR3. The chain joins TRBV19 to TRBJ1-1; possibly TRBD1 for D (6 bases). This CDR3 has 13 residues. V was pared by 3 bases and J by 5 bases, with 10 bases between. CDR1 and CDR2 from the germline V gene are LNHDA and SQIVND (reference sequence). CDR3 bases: TGTGCCAGTAGTATCCTACAGGGAACTGAAGCTTTCTTT. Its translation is CASSILQGTEAFF.

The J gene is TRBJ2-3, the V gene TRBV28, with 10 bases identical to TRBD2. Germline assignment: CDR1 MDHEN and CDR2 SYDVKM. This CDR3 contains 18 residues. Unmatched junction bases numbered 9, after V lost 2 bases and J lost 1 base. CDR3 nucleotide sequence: TGTGCCAGCAGTTTAGGGCTAGCGGGAGATGGGGGCACAGATACGCAGTATTTT. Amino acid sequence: CASSLGLAGDGGTDTQYF.

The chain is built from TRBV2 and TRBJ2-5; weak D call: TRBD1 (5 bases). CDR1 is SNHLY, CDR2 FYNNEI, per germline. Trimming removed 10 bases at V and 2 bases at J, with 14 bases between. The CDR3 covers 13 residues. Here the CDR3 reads CATQGQSQETQYF. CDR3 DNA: TGTGCCACCCAAGGACAAAGTCAAGAGACCCAGTACTTC.